What follows are 23 T cell receptor beta chains derived from one specimen sequenced in a study of cytotoxic CD8 clonotypes in ibrutinib-treated CLL (TCRdb year 2021). The library was made by the immunoSEQ multiplex PCR assay. TCRdb retrieved this table from immuneACCESS and kept in-frame rearrangements only. Not all clones are present; in checked studies, unresolved V genes account for under half, and no reason is known for the remainder. This sample has around 30,000 clones in its table, and approximately 57% of those were observed once. Jointly, the top ten make up about 5% of the sample. This specimen was PBMCs, taken before ibrutinib treatment. Source of these receptors: a human donor with chronic lymphocytic leukemia.

In its sample, this clone was seen once. The chain recombines TRBV7-2 with TRBJ2-7; D unclear. CDR1 and CDR2 from the germline V gene are SGHTA and FQGNSA. Trimming removed 1 base from V and 7 bases from J, with 8 bases in between. CDR3 length: 12 amino acids. The CDR3 coding sequence is TGTGCCAGCAGCTTAGTTTTTGGGGAGCAGTACTTC. This sequence encodes CASSLVFGEQYF.

This rearrangement joins TRBV10-3 to TRBJ1-2; D call uncertain. The CDR3 spans 12 residues. V lost 6 bases and J lost 5, with 10 bases in between. Looked up from germline, CDR1 is ENHRY and CDR2 is SYGVKD. The CDR3 spells CAIRGIGYGYTF. CDR3 in DNA: TGTGCCATCAGAGGGATCGGGTATGGCTACACCTTC.

This chain uses TRBV7-9 with TRBJ1-5, with D unresolved. V was shortened by 5 bases and J by 3 bases, with 17 bases between the two germline ends. The CDR3 loop spans 16 amino acids. CDR1 is SEHNR and CDR2 is FQNEAQ in the germline V gene (reference sequence). CDR3 protein: CASSPPWAGNNQPQHF. CDR3 in DNA: TGTGCCAGCAGCCCGCCCTGGGCAGGTAACAATCAGCCCCAGCATTTT.

This clone has more than one count but fewer than ten. CDR3 in amino acids: CASSVRAHTGELFF. The CDR3 DNA is TGTGCCAGCAGCGTAAGGGCTCACACCGGGGAGCTGTTTTTT. The rearrangement joins TRBV9 to TRBJ2-2, with no clear D. CDR1 and CDR2 (germline): SGDLS, YYNGEE. Trimming removed 1 base from V and 3 bases from J, with 7 bases in between. The CDR3 consists of 14 residues.

The sample holds a few counts of this clone. V usage is TRBV29-1 and J usage is TRBJ1-2, with D unclear. Germline CDR1 reads SQVTM; CDR2 reads ANQGSEA. CDR3 length equals 13 residues. V shed 4 bases and J shed 1 base, with 10 bases lying between them. The CDR3 spells CSVGPQNNYGYTF. For the CDR3, the DNA is TGCAGCGTTGGGCCTCAGAATAACTATGGCTACACCTTC.

The chain recombines TRBV27 with TRBJ1-4, with unresolved D. V was pared by 3 bases and J by 3 bases, with 11 bases between. The CDR3 extends over 15 amino acids. The germline V gene has CDR1 MNHEY and CDR2 SMNVEV (reference sequence). The CDR3, as DNA: TGTGCCAGCAGTTTGATGGGGATTGCTAATGAAAAACTGTTTTTT. It is translated as CASSLMGIANEKLFF.

The chain links TRBV7-3 to TRBJ2-3, with unresolved D. Per the germline V gene, CDR1 is SGHTA and CDR2 is FQGTGA. V was shortened by 0 bases and J by 14 bases, with 15 bases between the two germline ends. The CDR3 contains 13 residues. CDR3 region: CASSLTFPRRTYF. The CDR3 region has the DNA TGTGCCAGCAGCTTAACGTTCCCCCGAAGGACGTATTTT.

This chain connects TRBV29-1 to TRBJ2-3; 7 bases align to TRBD1. In germline, CDR1 is SQVTM, CDR2 ANQGSEA. The CDR3 has 16 residues. With 2 bases clipped from V and 0 bases from J, the junction kept 8 bases outside the gene matches. The CDR3 region is CSVEPIRDSSTDTQYF. The CDR3 region has the DNA TGCAGCGTTGAACCCATCCGGGACAGTAGCACAGATACGCAGTATTTT.

This clone was recorded a few times. The chain employs TRBV2 and TRBJ1-5; 7 nucleotides line up with TRBD1. CDR1 is SNHLY and CDR2 is FYNNEI in the germline V gene. V dropped 4 bases and J dropped 3; count of bases not matched to a gene: 3. The length of the CDR3 is 14 residues. CDR3: CASSVDRVNQPQHF. The CDR3 DNA reads as TGTGCCAGCAGTGTAGACAGGGTCAATCAGCCCCAGCATTTT. Based on the CDR3 plus reference TRBV2 and TRBJ1-5, the full variable domain is EPEVTQTPSHQVTQMGQEVILRCVPISNHLYFYWYRQILGQKVEFLVSFYNNEISEKSEIFDDQFSVERPDGSNFTLKIRSTKLEDSAMYFCASSVDRVNQPQHFGDGTRLSIL.

The chain employs TRBV4-2 and TRBJ2-4; 7 positions agree with TRBD2. The CDR3 has 15 residues. Germline CDR1 LGHNA, CDR2 YNFKEQ. J gave up 9 bases and V 0 bases, and 8 bases lay outside the gene matches. CDR3 sequence: CASSQDFGPGGIQYF. CDR3 coding DNA: TGTGCCAGCAGCCAAGATTTCGGGCCGGGGGGCATTCAGTACTTC.

The rearrangement joins TRBV9 to TRBJ2-3; D gene uncertain. Germline V gene lookup returns CDR1 SGDLS and CDR2 YYNGEE. The germline V and J ends were trimmed by 0 bases and 1 base, with 9 bases remaining between them. This CDR3 has 15 residues. The CDR3 coding sequence is TGTGCCAGCAGCGTAGAGAATAGGGGCACAGATACGCAGTATTTT. This sequence encodes CASSVENRGTDTQYF. The variable domain in full, completed from reference TRBV9 and TRBJ2-3, reads DSGVTQTPKHLITATGQRVTLRCSPRSGDLSVYWYQQSLDQGLQFLIQYYNGEERAKGNILERFSAQQFPDLHSELNLSSLELGDSALYFCASSVENRGTDTQYFGPGTRLTVL.

This clone was observed once. This chain connects TRBV25-1 to TRBJ2-5, with D perhaps matching TRBD2 (6 bases). CDR3 length equals 16 residues. Germline lookup yields CDR1 MGHDK and CDR2 SYGVNS. V was shortened by 1 base and J by 1 base, with 13 bases between the two germline ends. CDR3 sequence: CASSEFGGVLQETQYF. Here the CDR3 DNA reads TGTGCCAGCAGTGAATTCGGGGGAGTTCTCCAAGAGACCCAGTACTTC.

This clone was recorded a few times. Germline and junction disagree at one end, which may indicate a read error. J is TRBJ1-1 and V is TRBV7-9; 7 nucleotides align to TRBD1. Germline CDR1 reads SEHNR; CDR2 reads FQNEAQ (reference sequence). The CDR3 spans 13 residues. The CDR3 sequence: CASSLVRDSSCAF. DNA for the CDR3: TGTGCCAGCAGCTTAGTCAGGGACAGCTCGTGTGCCTTT. The full variable domain, its missing parts supplied by reference TRBV7-9 and TRBJ1-1, is DTGVSQNPRHKITKRGQNVTFRCDPISEHNRLYWYRQTLGQGPEFLTYFQNEAQLEKSRLLSDRFSAERPKGSFSTLEIQRTEQGDSAMYLCASSLVRDSSCAFGQGTRLTVV.

The chain carries TRBV6-5 and TRBJ1-1, with unresolved D. CDR3 length: 14 amino acids. Germline CDR1 reads MNHEY; CDR2 reads SVGAGI. Trimming took off 6 bases at V and 1 base at J, with 12 bases between the two ends. In DNA, the CDR3 is TGTGCCAGCAGATTAGCGGAGAGGAACACTGAAGCTTTCTTT. This codes for CASRLAERNTEAFF.

V usage is TRBV6-5 and J usage is TRBJ2-7; D is ambiguous. Germline CDR1 reads MNHEY; CDR2 reads SVGAGI. Trimming took off 8 bases at V and 4 bases at J, with 6 bases between the two ends. This CDR3 is 10 amino acids long. CDR3 in DNA: TGTGCCAGCGGACGGTACGAGCAGTACTTC. It yields the protein CASGRYEQYF.

V usage is TRBV7-9 and J usage is TRBJ2-3; tentative D call: TRBD1 (5 bases). This CDR3 comprises 15 residues. From germline, CDR1 is SEHNR and CDR2 FQNEAQ (reference sequence). The V end lost 5 bases, the J end lost 2 bases, and 14 bases lay between the germline ends. CDR3 bases: TGTGCCAGCAGCCCGCAGGGAAATCCCACAGATACGCAGTATTTT. It specifies CASSPQGNPTDTQYF.

The rearrangement links TRBV5-4 to TRBJ2-3; no firm D call. Looked up from germline, CDR1 is SGHNT and CDR2 is YYREEE (reference sequence). Trimming took 4 bases from V and 0 from J, leaving 9 bases between them. This CDR3 is built from 14 residues. CDR3 residues: CASSRDLSTDTQYF. In DNA, the CDR3 is TGTGCCAGCAGCCGCGACCTTAGCACAGATACGCAGTATTTT. Based on the CDR3 plus reference TRBV5-4 and TRBJ2-3, the full variable domain is ETGVTQSPTHLIKTRGQQVTLRCSSQSGHNTVSWYQQALGQGPQFIFQYYREEENGRGNFPPRFSGLQFPNYSSELNVNALELDDSALYLCASSRDLSTDTQYFGPGTRLTVL.

This chain connects TRBV7-6 to TRBJ2-3, with 7 bases that match TRBD2. Per germline, CDR1 SGHVS and CDR2 FNYEAQ. J was trimmed by 4 bases and V by 1 base; bases with no gene match: 11. The CDR3 totals 17 residues. CDR3 protein: CASSLVLGGLRPDTQYF. The CDR3 bases are TGTGCCAGCAGCTTAGTGTTGGGAGGGCTGCGACCAGATACGCAGTATTTT.

The chain uses TRBV7-8 and TRBJ2-7; D is perhaps TRBD2 (7 bases). CDR1 is SGHVS and CDR2 is FQNEAQ in the germline V gene. V shed 1 base and J shed 6 bases, with 16 bases lying between them. The CDR3 sequence is 15 residues long. Written as DNA, the CDR3 is TGTGCCAGCAGCTTAGTATGGGAGGGGGGAGGCGAGCAGTACTTC. Translating it yields CASSLVWEGGGEQYF.

This clone was counted between two and nine times. The chain carries TRBV10-1 and TRBJ2-7; D may be TRBD1 (6 bases). The CDR3 has 15 residues. The germline gives CDR1 WNHNN, CDR2 SYGVQD (reference sequence). V was pared by 4 bases and J by 2 bases, with 15 bases between. CDR3 DNA: TGCGCCAGCAGTGGGGGGCTGGGTTCGACCTACGAGCAGTACTTC. Translated, it gives CASSGGLGSTYEQYF.

The chain uses TRBV27 and TRBJ2-6; D is possibly TRBD1 (5 bases). Trimming took 1 base from V and 4 from J, leaving 8 bases between them. In germline, CDR1 is MNHEY, CDR2 SMNVEV (reference sequence). The CDR3 is made up of 15 amino acids. CDR3 residues: CASSLFGAGANVLTF. CDR3 in DNA: TGTGCCAGCAGTTTATTTGGGGCCGGGGCCAACGTCCTGACTTTC.

V and J are TRBV2 and TRBJ2-2; the D is unclear. CDR3 size: 15 residues. The germline V gene encodes CDR1 SNHLY and CDR2 FYNNEI. V was clipped by 7 bases and J by 1 base, with 13 bases between them. Here the CDR3 DNA reads TGTGCCAGCACTTATAGGGTAGGGAACACCGGGGAGCTGTTTTTT. Its translation: CASTYRVGNTGELFF.

This chain connects TRBV19 to TRBJ1-5, with 12 bases identical to TRBD1. J gave up 3 bases and V 5 bases, and 8 bases lay outside the gene matches. The CDR3 is 17 residues long. Germline V gene sequence: CDR1 LNHDA, CDR2 SQIVND (reference sequence). The CDR3 loop is CASSALGQGAFNQPQHF. CDR3 bases: TGTGCCAGTAGTGCCCTGGGACAGGGGGCCTTCAATCAGCCCCAGCATTTT.